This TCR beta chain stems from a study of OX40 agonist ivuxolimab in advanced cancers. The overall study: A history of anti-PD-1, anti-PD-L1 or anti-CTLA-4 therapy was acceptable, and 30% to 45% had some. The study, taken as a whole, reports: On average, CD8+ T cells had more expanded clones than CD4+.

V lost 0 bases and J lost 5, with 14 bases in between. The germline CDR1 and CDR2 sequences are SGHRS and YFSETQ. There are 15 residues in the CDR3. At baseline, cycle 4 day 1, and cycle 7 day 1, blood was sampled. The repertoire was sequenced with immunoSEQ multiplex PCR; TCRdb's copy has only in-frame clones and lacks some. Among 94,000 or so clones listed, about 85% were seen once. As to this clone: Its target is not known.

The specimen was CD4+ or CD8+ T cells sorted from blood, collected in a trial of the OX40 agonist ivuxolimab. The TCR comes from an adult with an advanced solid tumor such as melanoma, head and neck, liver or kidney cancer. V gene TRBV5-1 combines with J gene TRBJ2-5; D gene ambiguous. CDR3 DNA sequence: TGCGCCAGCAGCTTGGGATGGGCAGTTGGCGAGACCCAGTACTTC. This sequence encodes CASSLGWAVGETQYF.